This T cell receptor beta chain was sequenced in a study of cytomegalovirus exposure and HLA in healthy donors. The PCR used 60 Vbeta and 13 Jbeta primers. Original processing methods: Among the unique TCR beta chains that a later analysis counted, some 73 million in all, 10 million to 11 million were shared. Profiled with immunoSEQ multiplex PCR; TCRdb holds only in-frame clones, not every one. The DNA was the basis for D and trimming; V, J and clone size are from that table. The table has about 130,000 clones, more than 75% seen once. The clonotype originates from a man between 25 and 39 years old in good health and CMV-seropositive. Sequencing used PBMCs.

The CDR3, as DNA: TGTGCCAGCAGGGGGCGCCAGGGTGACAATGAGCAGTTCTTC. Residues: CASRGRQGDNEQFF. This rearrangement joins TRBV2 to TRBJ2-1; weak D call: TRBD1 (5 bases). The germline V gene has CDR1 SNHLY and CDR2 FYNNEI. The CDR3 loop spans 14 amino acids. Trimming took off 6 bases at V and 5 bases at J, with 14 bases between the two ends.